This TCR beta chain originates from a study of blood T cells in healthy people across ages. Using a J-beta primer mix together with a sample-barcoded 5' primer, a second PCR was run for about 7 to 12 cycles. TCRdb independently ran MiXCR on the 5' RACE reads; one entry per CDR3 protein. The table lists hundreds of thousands of distinct CDR3 sequences, around 50% of them singletons. Germline V gives CDR1 ENHRY, CDR2 SYGVKD. The junction had 7 bases not matched to a gene; V was cut back by 7 bases and J by 3 bases. CDR3 length equals 15 residues. Sequenced input: blood. This TCR derives from a man aged 35 to 55 in good health. The chain couples TRBV10-3 to TRBJ2-3, with TRBD2 matching 10 bases. CDR3 in DNA: TGTGCCATCACCCGGACTAGCGGAAATACAGATACGCAGTATTTT. It is translated as CAITRTSGNTDTQYF.